A single sample is the source of the 10 T cell receptor beta chains below, sequenced in a study of shared clonotypes between healthy human individuals. TCRdb's copy holds only in-frame clones and misses some; the assay was immunoSEQ multiplex PCR. The sample records approximately 2,200,000 clones, 85% to 95% being singletons. Terminally differentiated effector memory CD45RA+ cells were excluded by CCR7 positive selection of CD45RO-negative cells. Sequencing used naive CD8+ T cells from PBMCs. Receptor source: a young man in good health. Some clones in this sample may be carry-over from other donors' samples.

The V call is TRBV11-2, the J call TRBJ2-4; 8 positions match TRBD1. The V segment lost 5 bases and the J segment 0 bases; nucleotides outside the gene matches: 15. CDR1 is SGHAT, CDR2 FQNNGV, per germline. This CDR3 comprises 19 residues. The CDR3 DNA sequence: TGTGCCAGCAGCAACACGGGGCAGGGGGCCCCCTTAGCCAAAAACATTCAGTACTTC. Its protein product is CASSNTGQGAPLAKNIQYF.

The CDR3 DNA follows: TGCGCCAGCAGCCCGACTAGCGGGAGGGCCTACGAGCAGTACTTC. It specifies CASSPTSGRAYEQYF. The chain couples TRBV5-1 to TRBJ2-7; 14 bases agree with TRBD2. This CDR3 region has 15 residues. CDR1 and CDR2 (germline): SGHRS, YFSETQ. With V trimmed by 4 bases and J by 2 bases, 2 bases remained unmatched.

The rearrangement links TRBV30 to TRBJ2-2; D is ambiguous. CDR1 and CDR2 (germline): GTSNPN, SVGIG (reference sequence). The CDR3 has 14 amino acids. V was trimmed by 4 bases and J by 0 bases, leaving 9 bases between them. The CDR3 DNA reads TGTGCCTGGAATGCGGCGGCGAACACCGGGGAGCTGTTTTTT. Amino acid sequence: CAWNAAANTGELFF.

The chain is built from TRBV7-3 and TRBJ2-1; TRBD2 matches 12 bases. CDR3 length: 15 residues. V shed 5 bases and J 5 bases; nucleotides not matched to a gene: 4. Looked up from germline, CDR1 is SGHTA and CDR2 is FQGTGA. The CDR3 is CASSPLAGGHNEQFF. The DNA of the CDR3 is TGTGCCAGCAGCCCCCTAGCGGGAGGGCACAATGAGCAGTTCTTC.

About this clone: Other DNA sequences from this sample encode an identical CDR3 as well. V is TRBV27 and J is TRBJ2-6; D call uncertain. The V gene lost 5 bases and the J gene lost 1 base, with 3 bases spanning the gap. This CDR3 spans 13 amino acids. Per germline, CDR1 MNHEY and CDR2 SMNVEV (reference sequence). The CDR3 region is CASSPSGANVLTF. The DNA for the CDR3 is TGTGCCAGCAGTCCATCTGGGGCCAACGTCCTGACTTTC.

The chain couples TRBV7-9 to TRBJ2-2; D gene unclear. The CDR3 consists of 15 residues. Per germline, CDR1 SEHNR and CDR2 FQNEAQ (reference sequence). V shed 1 base and J shed 4 bases, with 10 bases lying between them. The CDR3 here is CASSLEFVGTGELFF. The CDR3 DNA sequence: TGTGCCAGCAGCTTAGAGTTTGTAGGCACCGGGGAGCTGTTTTTT.

The V gene is TRBV4-3, the J gene TRBJ2-5; 12 nucleotides match TRBD1. The J segment lost 5 bases and the V segment lost 5 bases, leaving 6 bases of the junction unmatched. Germline CDR1 LGHNA, CDR2 YSLEER. This CDR3 has 15 amino acids. In DNA form, the CDR3 reads TGCGCCAGCAGCAGTGGGACAGGGGGCCGGGAGACCCAGTACTTC. The encoded protein is CASSSGTGGRETQYF.

V and J are TRBV27 and TRBJ2-7, with D perhaps matching TRBD2 (7 bases). Germline assignment: CDR1 MNHEY and CDR2 SMNVEV (reference sequence). V shed 6 bases and J shed 4 bases, with 22 bases lying between them. There are 16 residues in the CDR3. CDR3 amino acids: CASSPGGQGTWYEQYF. The CDR3 coding sequence is TGTGCCAGCAGCCCCGGGGGGCAGGGAACTTGGTACGAGCAGTACTTC.

J is TRBJ2-7 and V is TRBV27; no firm D call. CDR1 and CDR2 from the germline V gene are MNHEY and SMNVEV (reference sequence). The CDR3 has 16 amino acids. The ends were cut back, 7 bases at V and 2 bases at J, with 21 bases in the middle. In nucleotides, the CDR3 is TGTGCCAGCACCATGTCTGGCGGAGACGTTGCCTACGAGCAGTACTTC. Amino acid sequence: CASTMSGGDVAYEQYF.

On this clone: Other DNA sequences within the sample encode an identical CDR3. The J gene is TRBJ1-3, the V gene TRBV2; a weak D match, TRBD1 (5 bases). The CDR3 has 14 amino acids. V lost 4 bases, J lost 0 bases, and 7 bases lay in between. Germline CDR1 is SNHLY and CDR2 is FYNNEI. The CDR3 DNA sequence: TGTGCCAGCAGTGCAGGGTCCTCTGGAAACACCATATATTTT. Amino acid sequence: CASSAGSSGNTIYF.